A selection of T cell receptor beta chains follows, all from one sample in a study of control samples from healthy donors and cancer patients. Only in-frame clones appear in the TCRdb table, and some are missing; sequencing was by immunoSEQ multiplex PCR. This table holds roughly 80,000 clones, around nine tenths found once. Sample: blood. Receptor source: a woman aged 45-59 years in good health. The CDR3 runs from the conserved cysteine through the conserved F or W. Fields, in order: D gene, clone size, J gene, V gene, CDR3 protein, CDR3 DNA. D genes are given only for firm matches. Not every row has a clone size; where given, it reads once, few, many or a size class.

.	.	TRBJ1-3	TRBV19	CASGVMGHGNTIYF	TGTGCCAGTGGGGTCATGGGTCACGGCAACACCATATATTTT
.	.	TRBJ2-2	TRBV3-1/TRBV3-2	CASSQGTVTGELFF	TGTGCCAGCAGCCAGGGGACTGTCACCGGGGAGCTGTTTTTT
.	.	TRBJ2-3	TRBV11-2	CASHGGTQYF	TGTGCCTCTCACGGGGGTACGCAGTATTTT
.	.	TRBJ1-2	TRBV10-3	CAITAGTYGYTF	TGTGCCATCACAGCGGGGACCTATGGCTACACCTTC
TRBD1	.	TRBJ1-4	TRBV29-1	CSVTGPTNEKLFF	TGCAGCGTGACAGGGCCCACTAATGAAAAACTGTTTTTT
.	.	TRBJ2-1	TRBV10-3	CAISEFNEQFF	TGTGCCATCAGTGAATTTAATGAGCAGTTCTTC
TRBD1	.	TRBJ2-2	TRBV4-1	CASSQGQGSNTGELFF	TGCGCCAGCAGCCAAGGACAGGGAAGTAACACCGGGGAGCTGTTTTTT
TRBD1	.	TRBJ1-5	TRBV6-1	CASRGQVGVNQPQHF	TGTGCCAGCAGGGGACAGGTGGGCGTAAATCAGCCCCAGCATTTT
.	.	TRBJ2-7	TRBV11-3	CASKGDETYEQYF	TGTGCCAGCAAGGGGGACGAAACCTACGAGCAGTACTTC
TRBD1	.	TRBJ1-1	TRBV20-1	CSASDGQGKERSFF	TGCAGTGCTAGTGACGGACAGGGAAAAGAAAGATCTTTCTTT
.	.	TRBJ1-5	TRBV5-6	CASSLAQGRRNQPQHF	TGTGCCAGCAGCTTGGCTCAGGGAAGGCGCAATCAGCCCCAGCATTTT
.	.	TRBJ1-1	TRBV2	CASSMMKWNEAFF	TGTGCCAGCAGCATGATGAAGTGGAACGAAGCTTTCTTT
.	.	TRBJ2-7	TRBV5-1	CASSLGIAYEQYF	TGCGCCAGCAGCTTGGGGATTGCCTACGAGCAGTACTTC
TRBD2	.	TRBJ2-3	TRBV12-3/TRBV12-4	CASGLADTQYF	TGTGCCAGCGGACTAGCAGATACGCAGTATTTT
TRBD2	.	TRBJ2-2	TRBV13	CASRGGSTGELFF	TGTGCCAGCCGCGGGGGAAGCACCGGGGAGCTGTTTTTT
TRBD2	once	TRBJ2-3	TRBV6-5	CASLFDAGGQYF	TGTGCCAGCCTTTTCGACGCGGGGGGGCAGTATTTT
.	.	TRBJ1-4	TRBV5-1	CASSLLNGINEKLFF	TGCGCCAGCAGCTTACTCAACGGAATTAATGAAAAACTGTTTTTT
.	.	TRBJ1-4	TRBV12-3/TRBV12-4	CASRLREKLFF	TGTGCCAGCAGGTTAAGAGAAAAACTGTTTTTT
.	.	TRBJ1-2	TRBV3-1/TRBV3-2	CASSQVPYGYTF	TGTGCCAGCAGCCAAGTTCCGTATGGCTACACCTTC
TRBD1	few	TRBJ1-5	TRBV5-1	CASSAGTGEQPQHF	TGCGCCAGCAGTGCCGGGACAGGGGAACAGCCCCAGCATTTT
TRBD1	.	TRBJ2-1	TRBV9	CASSARGDRVAYNEQFF	TGTGCCAGCAGCGCAAGGGGGGACAGGGTGGCCTACAATGAGCAGTTCTTC
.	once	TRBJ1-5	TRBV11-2	CASSLDGTQPQHF	TGTGCCAGCAGCTTAGACGGGACTCAGCCCCAGCATTTT
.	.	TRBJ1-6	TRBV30	CAWKGLSVSPLHF	TGTGCCTGGAAAGGGCTTTCCGTATCACCCCTCCACTTT
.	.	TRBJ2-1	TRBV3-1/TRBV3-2	CASSHRGSYNEQFF	TGTGCCAGCAGCCATCGGGGCTCCTACAATGAGCAGTTCTTC
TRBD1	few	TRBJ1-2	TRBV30	CAWRDGQGGFRYGYTF	TGTGCCTGGAGGGATGGCCAGGGGGGCTTTAGATATGGCTACACCTTC
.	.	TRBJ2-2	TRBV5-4	CASSPNTGELFF	TGTGCCAGCAGCCCCAACACCGGGGAGCTGTTTTTT
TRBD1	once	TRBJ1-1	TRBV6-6	CASRRTGNTEAFF	TGTGCCAGCAGAAGGACAGGGAACACTGAAGCTTTCTTT
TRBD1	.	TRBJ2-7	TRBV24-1	CATGPGTGGNEQYF	TGTGCCACAGGTCCGGGGACAGGGGGAAACGAGCAGTACTTC
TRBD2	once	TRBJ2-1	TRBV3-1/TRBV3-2	CASSPLAGGPAYEQFF	TGTGCCAGCAGCCCACTAGCGGGGGGGCCGGCTTATGAGCAGTTCTTC
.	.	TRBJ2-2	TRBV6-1	CASSERWNTGELFF	TGTGCCAGCAGTGAAAGGTGGAACACCGGGGAGCTGTTTTTT
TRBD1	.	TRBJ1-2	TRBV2	CASRRQGSSYGYTF	TGTGCCAGCAGGAGACAGGGAAGCTCCTATGGCTACACCTTC
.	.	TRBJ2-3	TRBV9	CASSPLRGQYF	TGTGCCAGCAGCCCGCTTCGAGGGCAGTATTTT
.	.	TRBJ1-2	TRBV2	CASSAARGVYGYTF	TGTGCCAGCAGTGCGGCCAGGGGAGTTTATGGCTACACCTTC
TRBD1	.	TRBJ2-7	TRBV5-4	CASSVGDRISYEQYF	TGTGCCAGCAGCGTGGGGGACAGGATCTCCTACGAGCAGTACTTC
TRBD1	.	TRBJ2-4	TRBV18	CASSPPPGTEDIQYF	TGTGCCAGCTCACCCCCCCCCGGGACAGAGGACATTCAGTACTTC
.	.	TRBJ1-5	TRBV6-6	CASTLAGVGYGPQHF	TGTGCCAGCACCCTGGCAGGGGTGGGCTATGGGCCCCAGCATTTT
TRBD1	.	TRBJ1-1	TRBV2	CASSRDRGLFTEAFF	TGTGCCAGCAGCCGGGACAGGGGGTTGTTCACTGAAGCTTTCTTT
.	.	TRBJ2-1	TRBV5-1	CASSLDGSNEQFF	TGCGCCAGCAGCCTGGACGGGTCTAATGAGCAGTTCTTC
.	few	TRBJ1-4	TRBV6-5	CASRRGQGKLFF	TGTGCCAGCAGACGCGGCCAGGGAAAACTGTTTTTT
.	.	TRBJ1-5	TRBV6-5	CASSYFGPNQPQHF	TGTGCCAGCAGTTACTTCGGCCCTAATCAGCCCCAGCATTTT
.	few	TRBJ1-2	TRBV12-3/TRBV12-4	CASTSGGYGYTF	TGTGCCAGCACCTCTGGAGGGTACGGCTACACCTTC
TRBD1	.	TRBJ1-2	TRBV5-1	CASSLEGASRGYTF	TGCGCCAGCAGCTTGGAGGGGGCTTCCCGTGGCTACACCTTC
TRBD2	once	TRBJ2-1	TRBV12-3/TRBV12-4	CASSFLGGGEQFF	TGTGCCAGCAGTTTTCTAGGCGGGGGGGAGCAGTTCTTC
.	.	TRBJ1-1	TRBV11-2	CASSQNRGERGIKAFF	TGTGCCAGCAGCCAAAATAGAGGGGAACGGGGGATTAAAGCTTTCTTT